This T cell receptor beta chain stems from a study of OX40 agonist ivuxolimab in advanced cancers. Profiling relied on immunoSEQ multiplex PCR, and the TCRdb table lists in-frame clones only, not all of them. The repertoire consists of roughly 56,000 clones, with around nine tenths occurring once and the leading ten covering less than 0.75%. Sequenced here: CD4+ or CD8+ T cells sorted from blood, sampled in a trial of the OX40 agonist ivuxolimab. This receptor was obtained from an adult with an advanced solid tumor such as melanoma, head and neck, liver or kidney cancer.

The CDR3 sequence: CASSPAGANVLTF. CDR3 nucleotide sequence: TGTGCCAGCAGTCCCGCTGGGGCCAACGTCCTGACTTTC. The V call is TRBV6-5, the J call TRBJ2-6; D is undetermined. Germline CDR1 is MNHEY and CDR2 is SVGAGI. The CDR3 is 13 residues long. V lost 5 bases and J lost 2, with 4 bases in between.